The 16 T cell receptor beta chains in this list originate from one sample, sequenced in a study of T cells in Graves' hyperthyroidism and ophthalmopathy (dated 2019 in TCRdb). Library creation used multiplex PCR. The sequencer was an Illumina HiSeq 2000. Amplification of TCR beta CDR3 regions was carried out from RNA transcripts. A first-round RT-PCR of the TCR CDR3 used the HTBI primer set with the Qiagen OneStep RT-PCR kit. The raw public reads went through TCRdb reprocessing: fastp at Q25, MiXCR clone calling, in-frame beta chains kept. CDR3 protein duplicates are merged, each entry listing the most common genes and DNA. Present in this sample are about 520,000 distinct CDR3 sequences, around 22% of which were seen just once. The top ten hold about 11% of the sample. Sequenced material: blood. These receptor sequences come from a woman under 40 with Graves' ophthalmopathy.

This clonotype has a count of ten or more. This sequence joins TRBV12-3 or TRBV12-4 and TRBJ1-5; D is possibly TRBD1 (5 bases). Trimming stripped 7 bases from V and 4 bases from J, with 14 bases between. This CDR3 is 14 amino acids long. The CDR3 nucleotides read TGTGCCAGCAAAGGAGGGGCGGTGAATCAGCCCCAGCATTTT. Translated: CASKGGAVNQPQHF.

J is TRBJ2-2 and V is TRBV5-1, with TRBD1 matching over 8 bases. The CDR3 consists of 15 residues. Looked up from germline, CDR1 is SGHRS and CDR2 is YFSETQ. The V and J ends lost 6 bases and 5 bases, in that order; junction bases with no gene match: 9. CDR3: CASTTGTGRTGELFF. The CDR3 DNA reads as TGCGCCAGCACTACCGGGACAGGAAGAACCGGGGAGCTGTTTTTT.

This clonotype was detected a few times. Possible read error: a much larger clone is one base away. This CDR3 is missing its conserved last phenylalanine or tryptophan, likely due to a read error. V and J are TRBV18 and TRBJ1-1; D gene ambiguous. The V gene lost 5 bases and the J gene lost 1 base, with 8 bases spanning the gap. The germline CDR1 and CDR2 sequences are KGHSH and LQKENI. The CDR3 is 13 amino acids. This CDR3 is CASSNGRNTEAFS. The CDR3 nucleotides are TGTGCCAGCTCAAACGGACGGAACACTGAAGCTTTCTCT.

At least ten counts were recorded for this clonotype. The chain recombines TRBV19 with TRBJ1-1; tentatively, D is TRBD1 (6 bases). The CDR3 runs to 15 residues. Trimming removed 1 base at V and 2 bases at J, with 11 bases between. Germline CDR1 is LNHDA and CDR2 is SQIVND (reference sequence). As DNA, the CDR3 is TGTGCCAGTAGTATAGCGGGGGCGAGTAACACTGAAGCTTTCTTT. Translated, it gives CASSIAGASNTEAFF. The full variable domain, rest sourced from reference TRBV19 and TRBJ1-1, is DGGITQSPKYLFRKEGQNVTLSCEQNLNHDAMYWYRQDPGQGLRLIYYSQIVNDFQKGDIAEGYSVSREKKESFPLTVTSAQKNPTAFYLCASSIAGASNTEAFFGQGTRLTVV.

This clonotype came up many times. The chain couples TRBV4-1 to TRBJ1-5; D unresolved. The CDR3 is made up of 15 amino acids. The germline V gene has CDR1 MGHRA and CDR2 YSYEKL. V lost 0 bases and J 3 bases, leaving 9 bases between the germline ends. The CDR3 DNA is TGCGCCAGCAGCCAAGATTGGACGGCCAATCAGCCCCAGCATTTT. Translation: CASSQDWTANQPQHF.

This clonotype was found many times. This chain joins TRBV25-1 and TRBJ2-7; either TRBD1 or TRBD2 may fit D (5 bases each). The V end was cut by 2 bases, the J end by 2 bases, with 10 bases between. The V gene's germline CDR1 is MGHDK and CDR2 SYGVNS. The CDR3 is made up of 14 amino acids. CDR3 sequence: CASSEQWGPYEQYF. The DNA of the CDR3 is TGTGCCAGCAGTGAACAATGGGGACCCTACGAGCAGTACTTC.

The rearrangement uses TRBV7-2 and TRBJ2-7; TRBD2 aligns across 8 bases. This CDR3 has 15 residues. Germline V CDR1 and CDR2: SGHTA, FQGNSA. V trimming: 3 bases; J trimming: 6 bases; junction bases outside the gene matches: 10. The DNA for the CDR3 is TGTGCCAGCAGCTTGAGTAGCGGGATTGAGCGCGAGCAGTACTTC. Its protein is CASSLSSGIEREQYF.

The chain links TRBV7-2 to TRBJ2-7; D is undetermined. The V and J ends lost 0 bases and 8 bases respectively, with 11 bases between them. The length of the CDR3 is 13 residues. Germline loops: CDR1 SGHTA, CDR2 FQGNSA. The CDR3 DNA is TGTGCCAGCAGCTTAGCCCGCTCCGACAAGCAGTACTTC. Translated: CASSLARSDKQYF.

The V call is TRBV6-1, the J call TRBJ2-7, with D tentatively TRBD2 (7 bases). This CDR3 is 16 amino acids long. The germline CDR1 and CDR2 sequences are MNHNS and SASEGT. Trimming shortened V by 3 bases and J by 3 bases, and 18 bases separated the two germline ends. The CDR3 spells CASSDWGGLSHYEQYF. The CDR3, as DNA: TGTGCCAGCAGTGATTGGGGGGGCCTTTCACACTACGAGCAGTACTTC.

The rearrangement links TRBV19 to TRBJ1-3, with D tentatively TRBD1 (6 bases). Trimming removed 6 bases at V and 4 bases at J, with 16 bases between. This CDR3 region has 15 residues. In germline, CDR1 is LNHDA, CDR2 SQIVND (reference sequence). The CDR3 loop is CASRTRTADGNTIYF. CDR3 DNA sequence: TGTGCCAGTAGGACTCGGACAGCCGACGGAAACACCATATATTTT.

The rearrangement links TRBV6-1 to TRBJ2-7; D is unclear. From germline, CDR1 is MNHNS and CDR2 SASEGT. CDR3 length: 11 amino acids. V was trimmed by 7 bases and J by 8 bases, leaving 12 bases between them. CDR3 loop: CASMQGWQQYF. CDR3 DNA sequence: TGTGCCAGCATGCAAGGTTGGCAGCAGTACTTC.

This clonotype has at least ten counts. The chain employs TRBV12-3 or TRBV12-4 and TRBJ2-5, with 8 bases that match TRBD1. V was clipped by 6 bases and J by 5 bases; unmatched bases: 11. This CDR3 comprises 15 residues. The CDR3 nucleotides read TGTGCCAGCAGGGTGACAGGGGAAGGTGGGGAGACCCAGTACTTC. Amino acid sequence: CASRVTGEGGETQYF.

This clonotype was counted only a few times. The chain is built from TRBV29-1 and TRBJ2-7; D unresolved. The germline CDR1 and CDR2 sequences are SQVTM and ANQGSEA. There are 10 residues in the CDR3. Between the trimmed V and J ends, which lost 4 bases and 6 bases, there was a span of 7 bases. The CDR3 DNA is TGCAGCGTTGGGAGCTCCGAGCAGTACTTC. Its translation is CSVGSSEQYF.

This clonotype was recorded at least ten times. The V call is TRBV20-1, the J call TRBJ2-2, with D unresolved. CDR1 and CDR2 (germline): DFQATT, SNEGSKA (reference sequence). The V end was cut by 1 base, the J end by 2 bases, with 8 bases between. The CDR3 is 14 residues long. The CDR3: CSARGQLNTGELFF. In DNA, the CDR3 is TGCAGTGCTAGAGGGCAGCTTAACACCGGGGAGCTGTTTTTT.

The genes are TRBV18 and TRBJ2-7; tentatively, D is TRBD1 or TRBD2 (5 bases each). The CDR3 runs to 15 residues. Germline V gene sequence: CDR1 KGHSH, CDR2 LQKENI. V was trimmed by 3 bases and J by 1 base, leaving 13 bases between them. CDR3 in amino acids: CASSPERGRSYEQYF. Written as DNA, the CDR3 is TGTGCCAGCTCACCCGAGAGGGGTCGTTCCTACGAGCAGTACTTC.

This chain connects TRBV29-1 to TRBJ1-1; perhaps TRBD1 as D (5 bases). The ends were cut back, 3 bases at V and 4 bases at J, with 9 bases in the middle. This CDR3 is 12 amino acids long. CDR1 and CDR2 (germline): SQVTM, ANQGSEA. The CDR3 here is CSVDMTVTEAFF. In DNA, the CDR3 is TGCAGCGTTGACATGACAGTCACTGAAGCTTTCTTT.